This TCR beta chain originates from a study of shared clonotypes between healthy human individuals. The CDR3 has 12 amino acids. Germline CDR1 SGHRS, CDR2 YFSETQ. The germline V and J ends were trimmed by 4 bases and 4 bases, with 8 bases remaining between them. Sequencing was performed with immunoSEQ multiplex PCR; in TCRdb, only in-frame clones are kept and a portion is missing. The sample consists of about 2.4 million clones, under 95% of them appearing once. The V and J genes are TRBV5-1 and TRBJ2-5, with D perhaps TRBD2 (6 bases). The material sequenced was naive CD4+ T cells from PBMCs. Subset described: CD45RA+ positively selected. The sequence derives from a man between 18 and 35 years old in good health. Some clones in this sample may be carry-over from other donors' samples. CDR3 sequence (DNA): TGCGCCAGCAGCCCGCGGGGAGAGACCCAGTACTTC. It translates to CASSPRGETQYF. Filled out from reference TRBV5-1 and TRBJ2-5, the complete variable domain reads KAGVTQTPRYLIKTRGQQVTLSCSPISGHRSVSWYQQTPGQGLQFLFEYFSETQRNKGNFPGRFSGRQFSNSRSEMNVSTLELGDSALYLCASSPRGETQYFGPGTRLLVL.